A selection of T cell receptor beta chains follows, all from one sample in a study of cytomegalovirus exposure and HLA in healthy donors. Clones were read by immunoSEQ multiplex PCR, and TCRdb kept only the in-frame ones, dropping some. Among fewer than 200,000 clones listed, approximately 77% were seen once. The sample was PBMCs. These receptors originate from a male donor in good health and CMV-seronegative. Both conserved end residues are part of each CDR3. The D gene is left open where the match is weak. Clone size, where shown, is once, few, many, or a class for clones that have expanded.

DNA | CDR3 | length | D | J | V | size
TGTGCCAGCAGCTTTCTTTTATCGGGGACAGCCTCTGGAAACACCATATATTTT | CASSFLLSGTASGNTIYF | 18 | TRBD1 | TRBJ1-3 | TRBV5-8 | .
TGTGCCATCAGCCAGGCGGAGGGCCCCTATGGCTACACCTTC | CAISQAEGPYGYTF | 14 | . | TRBJ1-2 | TRBV10-3 | .
TGTGCCAGCAGTCTAATCACTGAAGCTTTCTTT | CASSLITEAFF | 11 | . | TRBJ1-1 | TRBV6-1 | .
TGTGCCAGCAGCCAAGGTGGTAGCGGGAGTGGGAAGACCCAGTACTTC | CASSQGGSGSGKTQYF | 16 | TRBD2 | TRBJ2-5 | TRBV14 | .
TGTGCCAGCAGTTTATTTGCAGGGAGGTCTGGGGCCAACGTCCTGACTTTC | CASSLFAGRSGANVLTF | 17 | . | TRBJ2-6 | TRBV27 | .
TGTGCCAGTACCGGGACATTGTCCTACGAGCAGTACTTC | CASTGTLSYEQYF | 13 | . | TRBJ2-7 | TRBV19 | once
TGCGCCAGCAGCCGCGGGGAATGGGGAGAGACCCAGTACTTC | CASSRGEWGETQYF | 14 | . | TRBJ2-5 | TRBV5-1 | .
TGTGCCAGCAGTTACAGGGTTGAGTGGACCGGGGAGCTGTTTTTT | CASSYRVEWTGELFF | 15 | . | TRBJ2-2 | TRBV27 | .
TGTGCCAGCAGGGCCGGACAGGGGGCAGATACGCAGTATTTT | CASRAGQGADTQYF | 14 | TRBD1 | TRBJ2-3 | TRBV6-4 | few
TGTGCCAGCCGCGAGGGATCCAACACCACATATTTT | CASREGSNTTYF | 12 | . | TRBJ1-3 | TRBV2 | .
TGTGCCAGCAGTTACAGGGTCTCCTACGAGCAGTACTTC | CASSYRVSYEQYF | 13 | . | TRBJ2-7 | TRBV28 | .